Listed below are T cell receptor beta chains from one sample, sequenced in a study of blood T cells in healthy people across ages. MiXCR, run by TCRdb on the 5' RACE reads, gives a single entry per CDR3 protein. This table has 1.4 million or so distinct CDR3 sequences, 35% to 45% appearing once. Input material: blood. The receptor set was obtained from a woman aged 18-30 years in good health. Each CDR3 is given with its conserved first and last residue. The order of the fields is CDR3 protein, V gene, J gene.

cdr3_aa: CASSLGVLHTGELFF
v_call: TRBV27
j_call: TRBJ2-2

cdr3_aa: CASSENRGSPLHF
v_call: TRBV5-4
j_call: TRBJ1-6

cdr3_aa: CASSGNRAPAFF
v_call: TRBV7-2
j_call: TRBJ1-1

cdr3_aa: CASGQIGDIQYF
v_call: TRBV6-2/TRBV6-3
j_call: TRBJ2-4

cdr3_aa: CASSSSGANNEQFF
v_call: TRBV7-7
j_call: TRBJ2-1

cdr3_aa: CSARDNPGEPQHF
v_call: TRBV20-1
j_call: TRBJ1-5

cdr3_aa: CASSLWGEGSNEQYF
v_call: TRBV12-3/TRBV12-4
j_call: TRBJ2-7

cdr3_aa: CSVTARLSYGYTF
v_call: TRBV29-1
j_call: TRBJ1-2

cdr3_aa: CATSSLALLGTDTQYF
v_call: TRBV15
j_call: TRBJ2-3

cdr3_aa: CASSQVVAAGDNEQFF
v_call: TRBV18
j_call: TRBJ2-1

cdr3_aa: CASSQGSTSASTDTQYF
v_call: TRBV4-2
j_call: TRBJ2-3

cdr3_aa: CSARPSGNTYEQYF
v_call: TRBV20-1
j_call: TRBJ2-7

cdr3_aa: CASSPRYRATKNIQYF
v_call: TRBV3-1
j_call: TRBJ2-4

cdr3_aa: CSVLRQKGTEAFF
v_call: TRBV29-1
j_call: TRBJ1-1

cdr3_aa: CASSPEGRWNQPQHF
v_call: TRBV27
j_call: TRBJ1-5

cdr3_aa: CASSLENIQYF
v_call: TRBV5-1
j_call: TRBJ2-4

cdr3_aa: CASSVAPGSSGELFF
v_call: TRBV9
j_call: TRBJ2-2

cdr3_aa: CASSEETGAYNEQFF
v_call: TRBV25-1
j_call: TRBJ2-1

cdr3_aa: CASSLAWTVGRAETQYF
v_call: TRBV7-9
j_call: TRBJ2-5

cdr3_aa: CASSPAWDYGYTF
v_call: TRBV9
j_call: TRBJ1-2

cdr3_aa: CSAGQGSNTEAFF
v_call: TRBV29-1
j_call: TRBJ1-1

cdr3_aa: CSVRPHKGYTF
v_call: TRBV29-1
j_call: TRBJ1-2

cdr3_aa: CSARESRDQPQHF
v_call: TRBV20-1
j_call: TRBJ1-5

cdr3_aa: CASSELGLAGVGGNEQFF
v_call: TRBV6-4
j_call: TRBJ2-1

cdr3_aa: CASSQVWAIDFNEQFF
v_call: TRBV4-1
j_call: TRBJ2-1

cdr3_aa: CASSLEVSPHEQYF
v_call: TRBV7-2
j_call: TRBJ2-5

cdr3_aa: CASSAQGGEADTQYF
v_call: TRBV6-5
j_call: TRBJ2-3

cdr3_aa: CASSYSRDGTIRYF
v_call: TRBV6-5
j_call: TRBJ2-5

cdr3_aa: CSPKDGTTQYF
v_call: TRBV29-1
j_call: TRBJ2-5

cdr3_aa: CASSKETVYNEQFF
v_call: TRBV21-1
j_call: TRBJ2-1

cdr3_aa: CASGSDSGANVLTF
v_call: TRBV6-5
j_call: TRBJ2-6

cdr3_aa: CATTHTSRNTEAFF
v_call: TRBV15
j_call: TRBJ1-1

cdr3_aa: CSVTGLAAREQYF
v_call: TRBV29-1
j_call: TRBJ2-7

cdr3_aa: CATSRGQTAGNEQFF
v_call: TRBV15
j_call: TRBJ2-1

cdr3_aa: CASRQDGTAYEQYF
v_call: TRBV6-2/TRBV6-3
j_call: TRBJ2-7

cdr3_aa: CASSPKGYEQYF
v_call: TRBV27
j_call: TRBJ2-7

cdr3_aa: CASTLIGAGVVNEQFF
v_call: TRBV28
j_call: TRBJ2-1

cdr3_aa: CASSHRLASYEQYF
v_call: TRBV4-3
j_call: TRBJ2-7

cdr3_aa: CASSAGLAGGWSYNEQFF
v_call: TRBV27
j_call: TRBJ2-1

cdr3_aa: CASSLGGDLPQHF
v_call: TRBV5-5
j_call: TRBJ1-5

cdr3_aa: CASSEAGVGGYTF
v_call: TRBV6-1
j_call: TRBJ1-2

cdr3_aa: CASSYPTGSSGNTIYF
v_call: TRBV6-6
j_call: TRBJ1-3